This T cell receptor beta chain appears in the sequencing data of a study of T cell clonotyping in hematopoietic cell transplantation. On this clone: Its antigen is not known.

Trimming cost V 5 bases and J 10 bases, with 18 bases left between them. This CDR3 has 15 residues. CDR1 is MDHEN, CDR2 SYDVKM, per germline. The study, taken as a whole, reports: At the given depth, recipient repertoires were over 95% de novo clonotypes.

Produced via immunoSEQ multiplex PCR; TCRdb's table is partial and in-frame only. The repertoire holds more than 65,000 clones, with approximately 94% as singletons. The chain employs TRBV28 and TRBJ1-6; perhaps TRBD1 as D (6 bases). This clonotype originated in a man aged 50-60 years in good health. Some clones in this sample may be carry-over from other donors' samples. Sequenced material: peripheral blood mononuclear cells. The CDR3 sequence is CASSIVGTIGSPLHF. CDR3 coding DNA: TGTGCCAGCAGTATCGTCGGGACAATCGGCTCACCCCTCCACTTT.